The sequence of this T cell receptor beta chain was determined in a study of identical twins (TCRdb year 2016). Some background on the complete study: To test whether fetal clonotypes persist, the study used deep sequencing on TCR alpha and beta repertoires from monozygotic twins, unrelated adults of various ages, and cord blood. To rule out contamination, the twin experiments were replicated at different times with different library preparation protocols.

Broader findings and caveats from the paper: Zero-insertion analyses could be partly confounded by invariant T cells such as MAIT and iNKT, though diverse VJ usage argued against such confounding for most clonotypes. In monozygotic twins, out-of-frame TCR alpha sharing was systematically underestimated by recombination models, although the models agreed with sharing between unrelated individuals. Abundant cord blood beta clonotypes carried fewer insertions; young adult naive repertoires showed a weaker similar trend, while memory repertoires showed none. Compared with coincidental sharing between unrelated individuals, out-of-frame TCR alpha sequences shared between twins showed an excess of sequences with low generation probability. In beta out-of-frame sequences, excess twin sharing was weaker, because having fewer shared sequences lowered the signal-to-noise ratio. Because the same donors could not be followed over many years, the conclusions depended on cross-sectional statistical analysis.

Including the terminal cysteine and phenylalanine, the CDR3 comprises 16 residues. Just the 48-base CDR3 DNA is kept, in frame starting at base 1. CDR1 LNHDA and CDR2 SQIVND are derived from the germline V gene (reference sequence). Trimming costs V 7 bases and J 1 base, and their ends lie 17 bases apart. The library was generated by 5' RACE. Sequencer: Illumina HiSeq 2000. Template switching introduced a universal primer binding site; the final cDNA contained a unique molecular identifier, enabling accurate counting of TCR cDNA molecules. Specific primers in the conserved constant-segment region were used to synthesize first-strand cDNA for TCR alpha and beta chains. To control for contamination, every cDNA library carried two barcodes: a SMART-Mk sample barcode plus Illumina barcodes. TruSeq adapter sequences and Illumina sample barcodes were added in two successive PCR steps. The Illumina HiSeq platform was used with custom primers to sequence TCR alpha and beta cDNA libraries. The source study handled its data this way. Unique molecular identifiers were extracted from raw reads with MiGEC, and CDR3 positions were determined with MiXCR. Recombination models were inferred per individual with the repgenHMM and IGoR tools using an EM algorithm. Shared clonotypes were analyzed with the tcR package in R, and sharing was normalized by the product of cloneset sizes. To study raw recombination free of thymic and clonal selection effects, out-of-frame nonproductive sequences were analyzed. The raw public reads went through TCRdb reprocessing: fastp at Q25, MiXCR clone calling, in-frame beta chains kept. Entries that share a CDR3 protein sequence are merged under the most common genes and DNA. V and J calls and clone size were set by TCRdb, not the authors. This sample has some 500,000 distinct CDR3 sequences in its table, and 9.5% to 10% of those were observed once. 3% of the sample goes to the ten largest clones.

This clonotype was counted a few times. Its antigen is currently not known. Base quality data are lacking; no much larger clone is found one base away. Every donor in the study was a healthy Caucasian. Three pairs of female monozygotic twins, all aged roughly 18 to 29 years, made up the twin cohort. Peripheral blood mononuclear cells were the source from which RNA for the TCR libraries was isolated. The same specimen was also included in a second study, on yellow fever vaccine responses in identical twins. As the second paper documents: According to the authors, the vaccine-induced T cell response in identical twins seemed to be partly convergent and partly specific to each individual. Focusing on identical twins, the study followed the T cell clones that responded to the vaccine, and did so with precision.

Material: PBMCs. This TCR was sampled from a young woman in good health. The sequence joins TRBV19 to TRBJ2-1; the D gene is perhaps TRBD2, on 5 matching bases. The DNA sequence is as follows: TGTGCCAGTATTTTATCGACTACCAGATCCTACAATGAGCAGTTCTTC. Its protein reads: CASILSTTRSYNEQFF.